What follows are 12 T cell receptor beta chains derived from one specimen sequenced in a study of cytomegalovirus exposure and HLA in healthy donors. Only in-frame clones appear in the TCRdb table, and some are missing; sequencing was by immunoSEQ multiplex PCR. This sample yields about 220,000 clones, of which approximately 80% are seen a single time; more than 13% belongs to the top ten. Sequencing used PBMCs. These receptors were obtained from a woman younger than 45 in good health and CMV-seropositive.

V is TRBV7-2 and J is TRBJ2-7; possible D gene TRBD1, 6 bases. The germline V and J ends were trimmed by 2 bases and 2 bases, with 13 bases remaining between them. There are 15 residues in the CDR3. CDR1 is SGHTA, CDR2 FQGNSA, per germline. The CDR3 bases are TGTGCCAGCAGCTTATCTAGGGACACCACCTACGAGCAGTACTTC. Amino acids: CASSLSRDTTYEQYF.

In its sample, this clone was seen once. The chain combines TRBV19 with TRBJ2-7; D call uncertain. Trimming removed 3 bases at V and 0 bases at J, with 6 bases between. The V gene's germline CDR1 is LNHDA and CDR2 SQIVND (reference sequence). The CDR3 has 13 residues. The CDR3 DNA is TGTGCCAGTAGTATTCACCTCTCCTACGAGCAGTACTTC. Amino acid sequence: CASSIHLSYEQYF.

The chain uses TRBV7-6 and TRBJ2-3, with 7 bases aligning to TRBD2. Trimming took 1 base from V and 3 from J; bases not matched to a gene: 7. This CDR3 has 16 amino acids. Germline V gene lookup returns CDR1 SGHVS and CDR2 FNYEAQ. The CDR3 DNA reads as TGTGCCAGCAGCTTAGTGGGGCTAGCGGTTACAGATACGCAGTATTTT. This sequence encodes CASSLVGLAVTDTQYF.

The CDR3: CASSPASGTDTQYF. As DNA, the CDR3 is TGTGCCAGCTCACCAGCTAGCGGCACAGATACGCAGTATTTT. The V gene is TRBV18, the J gene TRBJ2-3; tentatively, D is TRBD2 (6 bases). Germline-derived CDR1 and CDR2 are KGHSH and LQKENI. V shed 2 bases and J shed 1 base, with 7 bases lying between them. CDR3 length: 14 amino acids. The full variable domain, with the rest looked up from reference TRBV18 and TRBJ2-3, is NAGVMQNPRHLVRRRGQEARLRCSPMKGHSHVYWYRQLPEEGLKFMVYLQKENIIDESGMPKERFSAEFPKEGPSILRIQQVVRGDSAAYFCASSPASGTDTQYFGPGTRLTVL.

CDR3 DNA sequence: TGTGCCTGGAGTGCGGGACTAGCGGGAGGGTTAGGGCAGTTCTTC. Translated, it gives CAWSAGLAGGLGQFF. V usage is TRBV30 and J usage is TRBJ2-1, with 16 bases that match TRBD2. The V gene end was trimmed by 1 base and the J gene end by 12 bases; junction bases not matched to a gene: 6. Germline V gene sequence: CDR1 GTSNPN, CDR2 SVGIG (reference sequence). The CDR3 spans 15 residues.

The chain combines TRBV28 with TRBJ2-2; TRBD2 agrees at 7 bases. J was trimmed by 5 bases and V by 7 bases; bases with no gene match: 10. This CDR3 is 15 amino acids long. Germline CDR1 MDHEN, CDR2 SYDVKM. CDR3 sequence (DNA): TGTGCCAGCACGAACCCCCAAGCGGGGACCGGGGAGCTGTTTTTT. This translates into CASTNPQAGTGELFF.

In DNA, the CDR3 is TGTGCCAGCAGGACAGCAGGCAATCAGCCCCAGCATTTT. Amino acid sequence: CASRTAGNQPQHF. The chain combines TRBV6-5 with TRBJ1-5, with D possibly being TRBD1 (5 bases). Germline CDR1 reads MNHEY; CDR2 reads SVGAGI. The CDR3 is 13 residues long. V was cut by 6 bases and J by 2 bases, with 8 bases left in between.

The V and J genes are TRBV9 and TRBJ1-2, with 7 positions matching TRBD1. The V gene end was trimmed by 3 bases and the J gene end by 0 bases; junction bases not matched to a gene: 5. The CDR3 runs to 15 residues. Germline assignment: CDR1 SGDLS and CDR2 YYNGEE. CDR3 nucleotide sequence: TGTGCCAGCAGCGGAATACAGGGGTCTAACTATGGCTACACCTTC. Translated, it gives CASSGIQGSNYGYTF. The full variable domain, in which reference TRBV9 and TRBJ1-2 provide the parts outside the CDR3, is DSGVTQTPKHLITATGQRVTLRCSPRSGDLSVYWYQQSLDQGLQFLIQYYNGEERAKGNILERFSAQQFPDLHSELNLSSLELGDSALYFCASSGIQGSNYGYTFGSGTRLTVV.

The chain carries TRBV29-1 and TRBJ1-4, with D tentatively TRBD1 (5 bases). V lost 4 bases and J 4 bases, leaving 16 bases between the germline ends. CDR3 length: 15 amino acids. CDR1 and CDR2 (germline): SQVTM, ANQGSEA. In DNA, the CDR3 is TGCAGCGTTGTAAAGGGGACCAACTTTAATGAAAAACTGTTTTTT. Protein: CSVVKGTNFNEKLFF.

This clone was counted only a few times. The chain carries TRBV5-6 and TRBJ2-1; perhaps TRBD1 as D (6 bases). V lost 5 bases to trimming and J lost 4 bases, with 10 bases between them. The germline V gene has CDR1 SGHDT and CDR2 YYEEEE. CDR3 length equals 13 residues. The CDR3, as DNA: TGTGCCAGCAGGGGACATCATTACAATGAGCAGTTCTTC. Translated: CASRGHHYNEQFF. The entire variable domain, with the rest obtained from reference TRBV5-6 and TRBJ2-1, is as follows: DAGVTQSPTHLIKTRGQQVTLRCSPKSGHDTVSWYQQALGQGPQFIFQYYEEEERQRGNFPDRFSGHQFPNYSSELNVNALLLGDSALYLCASRGHHYNEQFFGPGTRLTVL.

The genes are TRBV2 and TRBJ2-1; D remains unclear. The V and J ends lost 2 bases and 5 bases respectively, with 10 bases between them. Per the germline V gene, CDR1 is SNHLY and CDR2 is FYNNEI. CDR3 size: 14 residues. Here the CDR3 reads CASSESRFDNEQFF. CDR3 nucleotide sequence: TGTGCCAGCAGTGAAAGTCGATTTGACAATGAGCAGTTCTTC.

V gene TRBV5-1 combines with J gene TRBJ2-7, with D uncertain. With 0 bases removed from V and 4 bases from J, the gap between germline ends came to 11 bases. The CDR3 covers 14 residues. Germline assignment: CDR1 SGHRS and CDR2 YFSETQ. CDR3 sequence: CASSLGIRPYEQYF. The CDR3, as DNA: TGCGCCAGCAGCTTGGGGATACGGCCATACGAGCAGTACTTC.